The rows below give T cell receptor beta chains drawn from one sample of a study of blood T cell repertoires in COVID-19. The method was immunoSEQ multiplex PCR; TCRdb's version includes in-frame clones alone and lacks a portion of them. The sample contains about 190,000 clones, under 90% of which appear only once. Sequenced input: peripheral blood. These receptors originate from a human donor in a cohort sampled during active COVID-19. CDR3s include the opening cysteine and the closing phenylalanine or tryptophan. The D gene is left open where the match is weak. A row's size may be missing; if present it is once, few, many or a size class.

J: TRBJ2-1; size: .; length: 17; D: TRBD1; V: TRBV28; CDR3: CASSQGSHGTAVYEQFF; DNA: TGTGCCAGCAGTCAAGGTTCCCATGGGACAGCCGTCTATGAGCAGTTCTTC
J: TRBJ1-5; size: .; length: 14; D: .; V: TRBV3-1/TRBV3-2; CDR3: CASSHRGARQPQHF; DNA: TGTGCCAGCAGCCACCGCGGCGCCCGTCAGCCCCAGCATTTT
J: TRBJ1-2; size: .; length: 15; D: .; V: TRBV7-9; CDR3: CASSSQQDPLGRYTF; DNA: TGTGCCAGCAGCTCCCAACAGGACCCATTGGGAAGGTACACCTTC
J: TRBJ2-3; size: once; length: 14; D: TRBD2; V: TRBV7-2; CDR3: CASSFLAGPPTQYF; DNA: TGTGCCAGCAGCTTTCTAGCGGGGCCACCTACGCAGTATTTT
J: TRBJ1-5; size: .; length: 20; D: TRBD1; V: TRBV5-1; CDR3: CASSPLPGQGIRLSNQPQHF; DNA: TGCGCCAGCAGCCCTCTTCCGGGACAGGGGATCCGGTTGAGCAATCAGCCCCAGCATTTT
J: TRBJ2-3; size: .; length: 15; D: TRBD1; V: TRBV15; CDR3: CATSRDRTGTDTQYF; DNA: TGTGCCACCAGCAGAGACCGGACAGGGACAGATACGCAGTATTTT
J: TRBJ2-3; size: .; length: 13; D: .; V: TRBV24-1; CDR3: CATSDLPSGTQYF; DNA: TGTGCCACCAGTGATTTGCCGTCAGGAACGCAGTATTTT
J: TRBJ1-2; size: .; length: 12; D: .; V: TRBV14; CDR3: CASSARDYGYTF; DNA: TGTGCCAGCAGCGCCCGGGACTATGGCTACACCTTC
J: TRBJ1-5; size: .; length: 16; D: .; V: TRBV2; CDR3: CASKVDSPLLSGPQHF; DNA: TGTGCCAGCAAAGTGGACAGTCCTCTGTTATCAGGGCCCCAGCATTTT
J: TRBJ2-5; size: once; length: 14; D: .; V: TRBV6-5; CDR3: CASSPKGGEETQYF; DNA: TGTGCCAGCAGTCCTAAGGGGGGGGAAGAGACCCAGTACTTC
J: TRBJ1-1; size: .; length: 14; D: .; V: TRBV9; CDR3: CASSGGLENTEAFF; DNA: TGTGCCAGCAGCGGTGGACTAGAGAACACTGAAGCTTTCTTT
J: TRBJ2-2; size: once; length: 16; D: TRBD2; V: TRBV5-1; CDR3: CASSLASGGPAGELFF; DNA: TGCGCCAGCAGCTTGGCTAGCGGGGGGCCTGCCGGGGAGCTGTTTTTT
J: TRBJ2-3; size: .; length: 14; D: TRBD2; V: TRBV5-1; CDR3: CASSLAGDGNTQYF; DNA: TGCGCCAGCAGCTTAGCGGGGGACGGGAATACGCAGTATTTT
J: TRBJ2-2; size: .; length: 14; D: TRBD1; V: TRBV3-1/TRBV3-2; CDR3: CASSPTGPPGELFF; DNA: TGTGCCAGCAGCCCGACAGGGCCGCCCGGGGAGCTGTTTTTT
J: TRBJ1-5; size: .; length: 15; D: .; V: TRBV19; CDR3: CASSMGAGVRQPQHF; DNA: TGTGCCAGTAGTATGGGGGCCGGGGTGCGGCAGCCCCAGCATTTT
J: TRBJ1-6; size: .; length: 15; D: TRBD1; V: TRBV19; CDR3: CASSVPGQINSPLHF; DNA: TGTGCCAGTAGTGTCCCGGGACAGATTAATTCACCCCTCCACTTT
J: TRBJ2-7; size: .; length: 15; D: TRBD1; V: TRBV7-9; CDR3: CASGNSGTGRYEQYF; DNA: TGTGCCAGCGGGAATTCCGGGACAGGGCGGTACGAGCAGTACTTC
J: TRBJ1-6; size: .; length: 14; D: .; V: TRBV18; CDR3: CASSPAVSNSPLHF; DNA: TGTGCCAGCTCACCAGCGGTTTCTAATTCACCCCTCCACTTT
J: TRBJ1-5; size: .; length: 16; D: .; V: TRBV28; CDR3: CASSSPPSSSNQPQHF; DNA: TGTGCCAGCAGTAGCCCCCCGTCTTCTAGCAATCAGCCCCAGCATTTT
J: TRBJ1-5; size: .; length: 18; D: .; V: TRBV7-2; CDR3: CASSLSHWRGFSNQPQHF; DNA: TGTGCCAGCAGCTTATCCCACTGGAGGGGCTTTAGCAATCAGCCCCAGCATTTT
J: TRBJ1-2; size: .; length: 17; D: .; V: TRBV18; CDR3: CASSPPGGATGLYGYTF; DNA: TGTGCCAGCTCACCACCTGGAGGGGCGACTGGACTCTATGGCTACACCTTC
J: TRBJ2-3; size: .; length: 16; D: .; V: TRBV7-8; CDR3: CASSFRGGGTTDTQYF; DNA: TGTGCCAGCAGCTTCCGGGGAGGGGGAACCACAGATACGCAGTATTTT
J: TRBJ2-5; size: .; length: 14; D: .; V: TRBV18; CDR3: CASSRGQLQETQYF; DNA: TGTGCCAGCTCACGCGGACAGCTACAGGAGACCCAGTACTTC
J: TRBJ1-1; size: .; length: 13; D: .; V: TRBV6-4; CDR3: CASSENALSEAFF; DNA: TGTGCCAGCAGTGAAAATGCGTTAAGTGAAGCTTTCTTT
J: TRBJ1-4; size: .; length: 13; D: .; V: TRBV7-8; CDR3: CASSRGAYEKLFF; DNA: TGTGCCAGCAGCAGGGGCGCGTACGAAAAACTGTTTTTT
J: TRBJ2-1; size: few; length: 14; D: .; V: TRBV7-8; CDR3: CASSLAIRGNEQFF; DNA: TGTGCCAGCAGCTTAGCAATTCGGGGCAATGAGCAGTTCTTC
J: TRBJ1-5; size: few; length: 16; D: TRBD1; V: TRBV7-9; CDR3: CASSIWTGTNTQPQHF; DNA: TGTGCCAGCAGCATCTGGACAGGGACCAATACTCAGCCCCAGCATTTT
J: TRBJ1-1; size: .; length: 14; D: .; V: TRBV20-1; CDR3: CSASLPGMNTEAFF; DNA: TGCAGTGCTAGTCTTCCAGGGATGAACACTGAAGCTTTCTTT
J: TRBJ1-4; size: .; length: 20; D: TRBD1; V: TRBV19; CDR3: CASSMRTRGQGRDLDEKLFF; DNA: TGTGCCAGTAGTATGAGAACCCGGGGACAGGGAAGGGATTTGGATGAAAAACTGTTTTTT
J: TRBJ2-6; size: .; length: 16; D: TRBD1; V: TRBV9; CDR3: CASSTTTGVGANVLTF; DNA: TGTGCCAGCAGCACCACGACAGGGGTCGGGGCCAACGTCCTGACTTTC
J: TRBJ1-2; size: once; length: 12; D: .; V: TRBV25-1; CDR3: CASSQGTWGYTF; DNA: TGTGCCAGCAGTCAAGGGACTTGGGGCTACACCTTC
J: TRBJ2-1; size: .; length: 13; D: .; V: TRBV12-5; CDR3: CASGLVPGVEQFF; DNA: TGTGCTAGTGGTTTGGTACCAGGGGTAGAGCAGTTCTTC
J: TRBJ1-3; size: few; length: 17; D: .; V: TRBV5-1; CDR3: CASSLAGERVSGNTIYF; DNA: TGCGCCAGCAGCTTGGCCGGTGAGCGTGTCTCTGGAAACACCATATATTTT
J: TRBJ2-2; size: once; length: 15; D: .; V: TRBV6-1; CDR3: CASSEMGGGTGELFF; DNA: TGTGCCAGCAGTGAAATGGGGGGTGGGACCGGGGAGCTGTTTTTT
J: TRBJ2-1; size: .; length: 14; D: .; V: TRBV11-3; CDR3: CASSLGSFWDEQFF; DNA: TGTGCCAGCAGCTTAGGGAGTTTTTGGGATGAGCAGTTCTTC
J: TRBJ1-1; size: .; length: 14; D: TRBD1; V: TRBV9; CDR3: CASSVPAGGTEAFF; DNA: TGTGCCAGCAGCGTCCCAGCAGGGGGCACTGAAGCTTTCTTT
J: TRBJ1-4; size: .; length: 16; D: .; V: TRBV5-1; CDR3: CASSATVGPTNEKLFF; DNA: TGCGCCAGCAGCGCGACCGTGGGGCCAACTAATGAAAAACTGTTTTTT
J: TRBJ1-2; size: .; length: 13; D: .; V: TRBV6-1; CDR3: CASSEAGGYGYTF; DNA: TGTGCCAGCAGTGAAGCAGGGGGCTATGGCTACACCTTC
J: TRBJ2-5; size: .; length: 14; D: TRBD2; V: TRBV19; CDR3: CASSVLAGVETQYF; DNA: TGTGCCAGTAGTGTGCTAGCGGGGGTAGAGACCCAGTACTTC
J: TRBJ1-4; size: .; length: 16; D: TRBD1; V: TRBV5-1; CDR3: CASSLAWGTGNEKLFF; DNA: TGCGCCAGCAGCTTAGCCTGGGGGACAGGGAATGAAAAACTGTTTTTT
J: TRBJ1-5; size: .; length: 14; D: .; V: TRBV5-1; CDR3: CASSLWGSNQPQHF; DNA: TGCGCCAGCAGCTTGTGGGGCAGTAATCAGCCCCAGCATTTT
J: TRBJ2-4; size: .; length: 15; D: TRBD2; V: TRBV6-5; CDR3: CASSHSGGGVGIQYF; DNA: TGTGCCAGCAGTCATAGCGGGGGGGGAGTTGGCATTCAGTACTTC
J: TRBJ2-3; size: few; length: 15; D: .; V: TRBV6-2/TRBV6-3; CDR3: CASSYSRRDTDTQYF; DNA: TGTGCCAGCAGTTACTCGAGGCGGGATACAGATACGCAGTATTTT
J: TRBJ2-2; size: .; length: 15; D: TRBD1; V: TRBV7-9; CDR3: CASSLWTGDTGELFF; DNA: TGTGCCAGCAGCCTGTGGACAGGGGACACCGGGGAGCTGTTTTTT
J: TRBJ1-2; size: .; length: 13; D: .; V: TRBV5-1; CDR3: CASSLDGQIGYTF; DNA: TGCGCCAGCAGCTTGGACGGACAGATCGGCTACACCTTC
J: TRBJ1-1; size: few; length: 11; D: TRBD1; V: TRBV29-1; CDR3: CSVQRQGLAFF; DNA: TGCAGCGTTCAGCGACAGGGATTGGCTTTCTTT
J: TRBJ1-2; size: .; length: 13; D: .; V: TRBV28; CDR3: CASSLNQHWGYTF; DNA: TGTGCCAGCAGTTTGAACCAACATTGGGGCTACACCTTC
J: TRBJ2-1; size: .; length: 16; D: TRBD1; V: TRBV27; CDR3: CASSSSRTGAGNEQFF; DNA: TGTGCCAGCAGTTCCTCCAGGACAGGGGCAGGCAATGAGCAGTTCTTC
J: TRBJ1-6; size: .; length: 15; D: .; V: TRBV7-6; CDR3: CASSLGPQGDSPLHF; DNA: TGTGCCAGCAGCTTAGGGCCGCAGGGTGACTCACCCCTCCACTTT
J: TRBJ1-2; size: .; length: 16; D: .; V: TRBV5-1; CDR3: CASSLGPQGNNYGYTF; DNA: TGCGCCAGCAGCTTGGGTCCCCAGGGTAATAACTATGGCTACACCTTC
J: TRBJ2-3; size: .; length: 15; D: .; V: TRBV27; CDR3: CASSSWALASDTQYF; DNA: TGTGCCAGCAGTTCGTGGGCCTTGGCGAGCGATACGCAGTATTTT
J: TRBJ1-5; size: .; length: 14; D: TRBD1; V: TRBV19; CDR3: CASKSGTGNQPQHF; DNA: TGTGCCAGTAAGTCGGGGACAGGGAATCAGCCCCAGCATTTT
J: TRBJ2-1; size: .; length: 14; D: TRBD2; V: TRBV27; CDR3: CASSWGLAPGEQFF; DNA: TGTGCCAGCAGTTGGGGACTAGCCCCGGGTGAGCAGTTCTTC
J: TRBJ2-2; size: .; length: 15; D: .; V: TRBV7-2; CDR3: CASSPRTANTGELFF; DNA: TGTGCCAGCAGCCCAAGGACAGCCAACACCGGGGAGCTGTTTTTT
J: TRBJ2-2; size: .; length: 20; D: TRBD1; V: TRBV6-6; CDR3: CASSRLVGQGFSSNTGELFF; DNA: TGTGCCAGCAGCCGCCTGGTTGGACAGGGGTTTTCTTCGAACACCGGGGAGCTGTTTTTT
J: TRBJ2-7; size: .; length: 13; D: .; V: TRBV6-6; CDR3: CASNKQGVYEQYF; DNA: TGTGCCAGCAACAAACAGGGAGTCTACGAGCAGTACTTC
J: TRBJ1-2; size: .; length: 13; D: TRBD1; V: TRBV5-1; CDR3: CASSYQGADGYTF; DNA: TGCGCCAGCAGCTACCAGGGGGCCGATGGCTACACCTTC